Given below is one TCR beta chain in context. This sample stems from a study of T cell changes during pregnancy in multiple sclerosis. The method was immunoSEQ multiplex PCR; TCRdb's version includes in-frame clones alone and lacks a portion of them. The table lists some 70,000 clones, 92% of them singletons. This CDR3 comprises 15 residues. The germline gives CDR1 MNHEY, CDR2 SMNVEV (reference sequence). The germline V and J ends were trimmed by 9 bases and 1 base, with 18 bases remaining between them. This specimen consisted of peripheral blood, obtained in the second trimester of pregnancy. The sequence was collected from a female donor in good health, enrolled as a control in a pregnancy study. The chain couples TRBV27 to TRBJ1-2, with D tentatively TRBD1 (6 bases). CDR3 coding DNA: TGTGCCAGTAGACCAACAGGGAGAGTTAACTATGGCTACACCTTC. It specifies CASRPTGRVNYGYTF.